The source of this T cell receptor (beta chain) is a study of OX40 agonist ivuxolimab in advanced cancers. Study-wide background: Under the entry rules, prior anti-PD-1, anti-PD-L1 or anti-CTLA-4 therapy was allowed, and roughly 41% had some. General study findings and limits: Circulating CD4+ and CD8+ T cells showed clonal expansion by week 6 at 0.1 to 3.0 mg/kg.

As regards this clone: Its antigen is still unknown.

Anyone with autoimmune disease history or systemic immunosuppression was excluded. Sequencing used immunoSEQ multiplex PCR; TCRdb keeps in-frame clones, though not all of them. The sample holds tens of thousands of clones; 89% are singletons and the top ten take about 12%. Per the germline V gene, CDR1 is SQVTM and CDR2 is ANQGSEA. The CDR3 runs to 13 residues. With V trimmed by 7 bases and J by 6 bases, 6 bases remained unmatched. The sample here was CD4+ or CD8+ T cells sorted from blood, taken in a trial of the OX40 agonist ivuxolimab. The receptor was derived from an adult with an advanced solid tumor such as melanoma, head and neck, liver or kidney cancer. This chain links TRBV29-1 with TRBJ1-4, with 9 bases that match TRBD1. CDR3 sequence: CSAAGQGDEKLFF. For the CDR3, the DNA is TGCAGCGCCGCGGGACAGGGCGATGAAAAACTGTTTTTT.